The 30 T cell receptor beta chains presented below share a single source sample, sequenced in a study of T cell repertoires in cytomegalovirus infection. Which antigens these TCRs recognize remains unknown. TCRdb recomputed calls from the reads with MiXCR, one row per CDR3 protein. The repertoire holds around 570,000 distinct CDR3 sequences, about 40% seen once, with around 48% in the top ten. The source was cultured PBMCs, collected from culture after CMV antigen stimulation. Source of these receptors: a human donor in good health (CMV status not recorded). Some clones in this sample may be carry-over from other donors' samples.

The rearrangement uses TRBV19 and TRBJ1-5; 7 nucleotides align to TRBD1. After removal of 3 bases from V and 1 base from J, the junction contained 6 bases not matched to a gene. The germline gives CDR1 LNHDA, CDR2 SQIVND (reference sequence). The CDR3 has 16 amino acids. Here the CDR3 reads CASSMEGARSNQPQHF. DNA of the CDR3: TGTGCCAGTAGTATGGAGGGGGCGCGGAGCAATCAGCCCCAGCATTTT. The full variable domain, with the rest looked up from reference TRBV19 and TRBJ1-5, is DGGITQSPKYLFRKEGQNVTLSCEQNLNHDAMYWYRQDPGQGLRLIYYSQIVNDFQKGDIAEGYSVSREKKESFPLTVTSAQKNPTAFYLCASSMEGARSNQPQHFGDGTRLSIL.

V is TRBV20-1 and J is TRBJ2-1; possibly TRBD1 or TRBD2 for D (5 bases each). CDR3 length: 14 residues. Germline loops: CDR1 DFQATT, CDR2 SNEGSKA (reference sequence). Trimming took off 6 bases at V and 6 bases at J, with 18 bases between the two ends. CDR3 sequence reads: CSAILRGLLNEQFF. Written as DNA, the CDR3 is TGCAGTGCCATCCTCCGGGGCCTACTCAATGAGCAGTTCTTC.

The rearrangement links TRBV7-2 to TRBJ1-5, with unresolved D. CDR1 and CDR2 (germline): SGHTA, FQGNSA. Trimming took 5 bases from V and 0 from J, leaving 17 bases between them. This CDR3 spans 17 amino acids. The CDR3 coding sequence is TGTGCCAGCAGCCGATTCCATGTGATAGATAGCAATCAGCCCCAGCATTTT. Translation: CASSRFHVIDSNQPQHF.

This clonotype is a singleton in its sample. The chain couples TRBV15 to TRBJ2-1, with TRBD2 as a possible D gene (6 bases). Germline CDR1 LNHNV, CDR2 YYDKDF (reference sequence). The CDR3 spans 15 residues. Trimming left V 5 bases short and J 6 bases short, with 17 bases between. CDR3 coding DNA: TGTGCCACCAGCGAGTTTTCGGGACTGGGCAATGAGCAGTTCTTC. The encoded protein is CATSEFSGLGNEQFF.

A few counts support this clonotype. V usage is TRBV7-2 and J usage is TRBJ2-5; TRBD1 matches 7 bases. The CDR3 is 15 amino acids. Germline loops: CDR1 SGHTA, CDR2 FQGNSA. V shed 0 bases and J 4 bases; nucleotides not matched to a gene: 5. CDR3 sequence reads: CASSLALPGGETQYF. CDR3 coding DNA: TGTGCCAGCAGCTTAGCATTGCCAGGGGGAGAGACCCAGTACTTC.

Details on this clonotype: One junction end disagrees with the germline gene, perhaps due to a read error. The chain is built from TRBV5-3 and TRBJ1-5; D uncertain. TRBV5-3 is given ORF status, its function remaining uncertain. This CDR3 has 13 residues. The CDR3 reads CASSFTVDQPQHF. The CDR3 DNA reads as TGTGCCAGCAGCTTCACAGTCGATCAGCCCCAGCATTTT.

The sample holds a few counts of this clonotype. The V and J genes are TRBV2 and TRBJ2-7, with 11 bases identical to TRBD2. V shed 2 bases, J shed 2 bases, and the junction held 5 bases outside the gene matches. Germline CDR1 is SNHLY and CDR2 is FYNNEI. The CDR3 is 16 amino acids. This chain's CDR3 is CASSETLAGGPYEQYF. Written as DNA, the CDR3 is TGTGCCAGCAGTGAAACCTTAGCGGGAGGGCCCTACGAGCAGTACTTC.

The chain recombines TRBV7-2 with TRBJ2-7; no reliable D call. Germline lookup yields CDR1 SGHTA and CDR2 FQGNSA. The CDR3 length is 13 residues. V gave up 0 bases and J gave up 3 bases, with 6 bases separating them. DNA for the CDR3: TGTGCCAGCAGCTTAGCGAACCTCTACGAGCAGTACTTC. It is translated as CASSLANLYEQYF.

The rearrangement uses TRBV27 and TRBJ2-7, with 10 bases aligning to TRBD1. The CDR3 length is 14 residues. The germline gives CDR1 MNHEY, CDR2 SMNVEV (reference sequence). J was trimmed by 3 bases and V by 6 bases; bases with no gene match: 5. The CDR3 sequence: CASRGTGVLYEQYF. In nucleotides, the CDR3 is TGTGCCAGCAGGGGGACAGGGGTTCTCTACGAGCAGTACTTC.

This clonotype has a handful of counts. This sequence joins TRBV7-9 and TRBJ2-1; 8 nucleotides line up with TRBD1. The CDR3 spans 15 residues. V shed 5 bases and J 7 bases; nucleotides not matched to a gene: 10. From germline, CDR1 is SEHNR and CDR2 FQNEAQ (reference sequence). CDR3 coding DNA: TGTGCCAGCAGCCCTTGGACAGGGAAAAATAATGAGCAGTTCTTC. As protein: CASSPWTGKNNEQFF.

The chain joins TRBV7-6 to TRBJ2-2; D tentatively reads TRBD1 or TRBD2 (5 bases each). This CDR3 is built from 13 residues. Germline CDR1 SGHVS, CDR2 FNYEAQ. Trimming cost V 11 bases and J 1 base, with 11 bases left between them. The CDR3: CAVGAGNTGELFF. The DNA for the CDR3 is TGTGCCGTCGGGGCAGGGAACACCGGGGAGCTGTTTTTT.

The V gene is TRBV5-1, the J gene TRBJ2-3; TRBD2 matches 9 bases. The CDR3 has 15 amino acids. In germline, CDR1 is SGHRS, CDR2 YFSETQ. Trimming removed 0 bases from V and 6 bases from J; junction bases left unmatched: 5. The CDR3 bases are TGCGCCAGCAGCTTGGTCCTAGCGGGGTCCGATACGCAGTATTTT. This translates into CASSLVLAGSDTQYF.

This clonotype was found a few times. CDR3 region: CASSLTRGYGYTF. The CDR3 DNA sequence: TGTGCCAGCAGTTTGACCAGGGGCTATGGCTACACCTTC. The chain has TRBV12-3 or TRBV12-4 and TRBJ1-2; a weak D match, TRBD1 (6 bases). V lost 3 bases to trimming and J lost 4 bases, with 9 bases between them. This CDR3 spans 13 amino acids.

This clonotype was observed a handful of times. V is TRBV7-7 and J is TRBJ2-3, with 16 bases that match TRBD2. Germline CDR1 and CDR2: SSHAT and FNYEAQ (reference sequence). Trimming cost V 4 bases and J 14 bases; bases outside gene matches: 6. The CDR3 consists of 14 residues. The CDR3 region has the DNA TGTGCCAGCAGCTCCGGGACTAGCGGGGGGGCGCGGTATTTT. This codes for CASSSGTSGGARYF.

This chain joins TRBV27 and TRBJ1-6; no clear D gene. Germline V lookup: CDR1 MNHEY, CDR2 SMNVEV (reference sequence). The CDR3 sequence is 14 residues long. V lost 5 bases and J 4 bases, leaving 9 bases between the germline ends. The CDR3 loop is CASSPKVYNSPLHF. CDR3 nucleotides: TGTGCCAGCAGTCCCAAAGTGTATAATTCACCCCTCCACTTT.

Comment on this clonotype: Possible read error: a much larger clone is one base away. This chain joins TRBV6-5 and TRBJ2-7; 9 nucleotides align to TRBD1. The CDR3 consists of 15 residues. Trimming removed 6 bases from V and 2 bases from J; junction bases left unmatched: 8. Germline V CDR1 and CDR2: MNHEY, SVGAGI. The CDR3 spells CASSRPGQGTYEQYF. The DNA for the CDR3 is TGTGCCAGCAGCCGACCGGGACAGGGAACCTACGAGCAGTACTTC.

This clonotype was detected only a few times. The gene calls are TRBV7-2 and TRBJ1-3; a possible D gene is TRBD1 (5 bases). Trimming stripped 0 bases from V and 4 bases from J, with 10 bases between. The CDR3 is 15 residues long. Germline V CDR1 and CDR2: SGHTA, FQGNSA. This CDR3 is CASSLARVWGNTIYF. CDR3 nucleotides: TGTGCCAGCAGCTTAGCCAGGGTTTGGGGAAACACCATATATTTT.

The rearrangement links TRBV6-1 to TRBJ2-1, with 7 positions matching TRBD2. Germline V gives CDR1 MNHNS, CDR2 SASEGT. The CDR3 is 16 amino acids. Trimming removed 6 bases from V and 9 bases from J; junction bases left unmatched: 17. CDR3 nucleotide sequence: TGTGCCAGCAGGATCCGCCTCCGGGAGGCAGTTGGTGAGCAGTTCTTC. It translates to CASRIRLREAVGEQFF.

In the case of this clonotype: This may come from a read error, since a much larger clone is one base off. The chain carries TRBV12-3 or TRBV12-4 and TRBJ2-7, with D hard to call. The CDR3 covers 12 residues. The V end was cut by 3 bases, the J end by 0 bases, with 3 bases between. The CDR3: CASSFVSYEQYF. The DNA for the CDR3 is TGTGCCAGCAGTTTTGTCTCCTACGAGCAGTACTTC.

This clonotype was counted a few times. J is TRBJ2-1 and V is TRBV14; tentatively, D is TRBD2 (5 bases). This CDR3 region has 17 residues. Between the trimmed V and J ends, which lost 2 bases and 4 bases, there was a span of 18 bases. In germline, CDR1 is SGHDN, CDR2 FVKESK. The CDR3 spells CASSQLLLDSYYNEQFF. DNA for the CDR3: TGTGCCAGCAGCCAACTCCTACTAGATTCTTATTACAATGAGCAGTTCTTC.

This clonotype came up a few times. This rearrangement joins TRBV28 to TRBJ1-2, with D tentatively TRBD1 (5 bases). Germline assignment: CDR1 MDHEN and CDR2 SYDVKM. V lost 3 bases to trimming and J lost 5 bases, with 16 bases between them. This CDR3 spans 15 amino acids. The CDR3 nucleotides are TGTGCCAGCAGTTTTAGCGCTCGGGGGGGATATGGCTACACCTTC. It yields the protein CASSFSARGGYGYTF.

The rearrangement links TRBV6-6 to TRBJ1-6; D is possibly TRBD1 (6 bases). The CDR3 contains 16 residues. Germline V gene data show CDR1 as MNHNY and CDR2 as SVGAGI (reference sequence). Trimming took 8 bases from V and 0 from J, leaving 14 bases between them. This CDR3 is CASSDSGGSYNSPLHF. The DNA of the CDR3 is TGTGCCAGCTCGGACAGTGGAGGCTCCTATAATTCACCCCTCCACTTT.

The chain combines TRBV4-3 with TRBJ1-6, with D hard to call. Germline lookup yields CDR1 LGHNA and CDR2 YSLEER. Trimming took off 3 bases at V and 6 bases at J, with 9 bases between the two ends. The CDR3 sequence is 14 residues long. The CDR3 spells CASSHLATNSPLHF. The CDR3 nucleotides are TGCGCCAGCAGCCATCTTGCAACTAATTCACCCCTCCACTTT.

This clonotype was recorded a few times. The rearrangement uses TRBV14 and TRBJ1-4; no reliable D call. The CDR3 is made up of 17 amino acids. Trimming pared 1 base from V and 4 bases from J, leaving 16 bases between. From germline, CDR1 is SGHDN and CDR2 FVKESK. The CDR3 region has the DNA TGTGCCAGCAGCCAAGTAGCCGGGAGCCATAATAATGAAAAACTGTTTTTT. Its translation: CASSQVAGSHNNEKLFF.

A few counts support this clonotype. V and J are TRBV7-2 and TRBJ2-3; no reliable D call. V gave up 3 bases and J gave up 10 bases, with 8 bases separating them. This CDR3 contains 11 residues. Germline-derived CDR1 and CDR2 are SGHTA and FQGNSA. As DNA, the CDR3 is TGTGCCAGCAGCTTTATAGAGCCGCAGTATTTT. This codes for CASSFIEPQYF.

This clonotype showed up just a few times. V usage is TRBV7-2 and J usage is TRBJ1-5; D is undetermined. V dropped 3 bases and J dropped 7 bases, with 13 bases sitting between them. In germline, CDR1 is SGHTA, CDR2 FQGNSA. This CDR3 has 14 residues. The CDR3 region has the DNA TGTGCCAGCAGCTTCGTGGAGAGGGTCCAGCCCCAGCATTTT. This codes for CASSFVERVQPQHF.

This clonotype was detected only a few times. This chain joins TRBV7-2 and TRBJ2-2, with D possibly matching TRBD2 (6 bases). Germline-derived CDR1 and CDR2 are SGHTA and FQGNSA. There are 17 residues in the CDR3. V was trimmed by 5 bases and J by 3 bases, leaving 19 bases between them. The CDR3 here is CASSRGTSGGDTGELFF. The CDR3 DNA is TGTGCCAGCAGCCGAGGGACTTCCGGAGGGGACACCGGGGAGCTGTTTTTT.

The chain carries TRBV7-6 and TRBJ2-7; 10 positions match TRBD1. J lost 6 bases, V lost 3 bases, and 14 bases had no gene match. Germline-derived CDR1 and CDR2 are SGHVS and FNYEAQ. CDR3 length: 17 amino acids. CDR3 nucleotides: TGTGCCAGCAGCTTGACTCCCTCCGGGACAGGGGACGGCGAGCAGTACTTC. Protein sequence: CASSLTPSGTGDGEQYF.

The DNA for the CDR3 is TGTGCCAGCAGCATATACAGGTCGGGCGATGAGCAGTTCTTC. It is translated as CASSIYRSGDEQFF. This chain uses TRBV5-4 with TRBJ2-1; possibly TRBD1 for D (5 bases). CDR1 SGHNT and CDR2 YYREEE come from the germline V gene (reference sequence). V lost 4 bases and J lost 8, with 16 bases in between. The CDR3 covers 14 residues.

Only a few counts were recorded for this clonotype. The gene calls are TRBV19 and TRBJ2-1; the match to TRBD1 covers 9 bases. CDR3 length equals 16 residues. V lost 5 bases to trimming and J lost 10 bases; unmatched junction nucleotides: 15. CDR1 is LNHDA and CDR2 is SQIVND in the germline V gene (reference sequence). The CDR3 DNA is TGTGCCAGTAGTGCCCAACAGGGGGCGGGCCTTAGGGAGCAGTTCTTC. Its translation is CASSAQQGAGLREQFF. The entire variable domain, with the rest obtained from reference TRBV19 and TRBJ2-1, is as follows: DGGITQSPKYLFRKEGQNVTLSCEQNLNHDAMYWYRQDPGQGLRLIYYSQIVNDFQKGDIAEGYSVSREKKESFPLTVTSAQKNPTAFYLCASSAQQGAGLREQFFGPGTRLTVL.